The following is a T cell receptor (beta chain) sequence with its context. Its antigen is currently unknown. Every donor was a healthy person donating bone marrow. The PCR was carried out with 60 Vbeta primers and 13 Jbeta primers. Repertoires were generated with immunoSEQ multiplex PCR, while TCRdb's copy carries only in-frame clones and drops some. The data show some 97,000 clones, 70% to 80% seen once. These data originate in a study of cytomegalovirus exposure and HLA in healthy donors. Study background: When over 300 donors were genotyped, 81% of them were found to fall in the Caucasian-associated ancestry cluster. Study observations and caveats: The HLA-A and HLA-B alleles of most subjects were reportedly predicted accurately from TCR beta sequences.

This CDR3 has 16 residues. CDR1 and CDR2 (germline): SGHNT, YYREEE (reference sequence). After removal of 0 bases from V and 7 bases from J, the junction contained 6 bases not matched to a gene. Source material: PBMCs. This sequence originates from a woman aged 18-29 years in good health and CMV-seropositive. The V gene is TRBV5-4, the J gene TRBJ2-1; TRBD2 aligns across 11 bases. The CDR3 region is CASSLGASGGTNEQFF. DNA for the CDR3: TGTGCCAGCAGCTTGGGGGCTAGCGGGGGGACTAATGAGCAGTTCTTC.